Presented here are 18 T cell receptor beta chains from one specimen sequenced in a study of blood T cells in healthy people across ages. The use of a sample-barcoded 5' primer and a J-beta primer mix characterized a second PCR of about 7 to 12 cycles. TCRdb passed the 5' RACE reads through MiXCR, listing each CDR3 protein once. The sample records 1.4 million or so distinct CDR3 sequences, around 40% being singletons. Sample: blood. The origin of the receptors is a woman between 18 and 30 years old in good health.

This clonotype was seen more than once but under ten times. The genes are TRBV30 and TRBJ2-5, with 7 bases lining up with TRBD2. The J call is uncertain, as TRBJ2-7 better fits the DNA end. The germline gives CDR1 GTSNPN, CDR2 SVGIG (reference sequence). The length of the CDR3 is 14 residues. In DNA, the CDR3 is TGTGCCTGGAGTGTTACTGAGACTAGCACCGAGCAGTACTTC. Its protein is CAWSVTETSTEQYF.

V and J are TRBV13 and TRBJ2-5; 9 bases are shared with TRBD1. J lost 5 bases, V lost 4 bases, and 5 bases had no gene match. Looked up from germline, CDR1 is PRHDT and CDR2 is FYEKMQ (reference sequence). The CDR3 has 14 residues. CDR3 protein: CASSSTGGVETQYF. In DNA, the CDR3 is TGTGCCAGCAGCTCTACAGGGGGCGTGGAGACCCAGTACTTC.

This clonotype was seen a few times. The chain joins TRBV4-1 to TRBJ1-6; 7 bases line up with TRBD1. Trimming at V came to 4 bases and at J to 9 bases, leaving 9 bases not matched to a gene. CDR1 is MGHRA and CDR2 is YSYEKL in the germline V gene. The CDR3 has 15 residues. The chain's CDR3 is CASSPWDRNRSPLHF. The CDR3 bases are TGCGCCAGCAGCCCATGGGACAGAAACCGTTCACCCCTCCACTTT.

This clonotype appeared a few times. This chain uses TRBV3-1 with TRBJ2-1; D tentatively reads TRBD1 or TRBD2 (5 bases each). The CDR3 runs to 14 residues. Trimming left V 0 bases short and J 10 bases short, with 13 bases between. Germline CDR1 and CDR2: LGHDT and YNNKEL (reference sequence). For the CDR3, the DNA is TGTGCCAGCAGCCAAGATCTGGGGGAGTCGGAGCAGTTCTTC. Its protein is CASSQDLGESEQFF.

The table lists this clonotype with many counts. The chain is built from TRBV19 and TRBJ2-3, with D possibly TRBD2 on 7 matching bases. The CDR3 has 14 residues. CDR1 and CDR2 from the germline V gene are LNHDA and SQIVND (reference sequence). Trimming took 1 base from V and 4 from J, leaving 9 bases between them. The CDR3 sequence is CASSIGGGPDTQYF. Here the CDR3 DNA reads TGTGCCAGTAGTATAGGCGGGGGCCCAGATACGCAGTATTTT.

V gene TRBV29-1 combines with J gene TRBJ2-5; possible D gene TRBD1, 5 bases. The CDR3 spans 14 residues. CDR1 and CDR2 (germline): SQVTM, ANQGSEA. Deletions cut 5 bases from V and 3 bases from J, with 16 bases between. The CDR3 protein is CSVRHSGAEETQYF. CDR3 DNA: TGCAGCGTTCGGCATAGTGGGGCTGAAGAGACCCAGTACTTC.

In its sample, this clonotype was seen many times. The chain has TRBV4-3 and TRBJ1-6; D is unclear. CDR3 length: 12 amino acids. The germline V and J ends were trimmed by 2 bases and 4 bases, with 0 bases remaining between them. CDR1 is LGHNA, CDR2 YSLEER, per germline. CDR3 region: CASSQYNSPLHF. DNA of the CDR3: TGCGCCAGCAGCCAATATAATTCACCCCTCCACTTT.

The chain carries TRBV29-1 and TRBJ1-1; D unclear. This CDR3 is 12 amino acids long. Germline V lookup: CDR1 SQVTM, CDR2 ANQGSEA. Trimming took 6 bases from V and 2 from J, leaving 10 bases between them. The CDR3 is CSVLEDNTEAFF. CDR3 sequence (DNA): TGCAGCGTGTTGGAGGACAACACTGAAGCTTTCTTT.

This clonotype showed up just a few times. The chain is built from TRBV7-9 and TRBJ2-1; D is uncertain. Germline V gives CDR1 SEHNR, CDR2 FQNEAQ (reference sequence). Trimming removed 1 base at V and 5 bases at J, with 6 bases between. The CDR3 length is 13 residues. Written as DNA, the CDR3 is TGTGCCAGCAGCTTAGGTACCCACAATGAGCAGTTCTTC. Encoded protein: CASSLGTHNEQFF.

The gene calls are TRBV5-1 and TRBJ2-3, with 8 bases fitting TRBD2. The germline gives CDR1 SGHRS, CDR2 YFSETQ. This CDR3 is built from 18 residues. V lost 0 bases and J lost 0; bases outside the gene matches: 9. The CDR3 loop reads CASSLASGQGPSTDTQYF. In DNA, the CDR3 is TGCGCCAGCAGCTTGGCTAGCGGGCAGGGCCCTAGCACAGATACGCAGTATTTT.

This clonotype has only a few counts. This rearrangement joins TRBV18 to TRBJ2-5; TRBD1 matches 12 bases. There are 14 residues in the CDR3. Germline loops: CDR1 KGHSH, CDR2 LQKENI. Trimming removed 3 bases from V and 5 bases from J; junction bases left unmatched: 1. CDR3 coding DNA: TGTGCCAGCTCACCGGGACAGGGGGCGGAGACCCAGTACTTC. Translation gives CASSPGQGAETQYF. The variable domain in full, completed from reference TRBV18 and TRBJ2-5, reads NAGVMQNPRHLVRRRGQEARLRCSPMKGHSHVYWYRQLPEEGLKFMVYLQKENIIDESGMPKERFSAEFPKEGPSILRIQQVVRGDSAAYFCASSPGQGAETQYFGPGTRLLVL.

J is TRBJ1-2 and V is TRBV12-3 or TRBV12-4; D unresolved. Trimming left V 5 bases short and J 2 bases short, with 12 bases between. The CDR3 has 14 residues. The CDR3 DNA reads TGTGCCAGCAGTACGAGGGAAAGGAACTATGGCTACACCTTC. It encodes CASSTRERNYGYTF.

The CDR3 bases are TGTGCCAGCAGTCCCCGCTCATTCGGAGATACGCAGTATTTT. Encoded protein: CASSPRSFGDTQYF. The gene calls are TRBV27 and TRBJ2-3; D gene unclear. CDR3 length: 14 residues. Germline-derived CDR1 and CDR2 are MNHEY and SMNVEV (reference sequence). Trimming pared 5 bases from V and 5 bases from J, leaving 14 bases between.

This clonotype was seen a few times. CDR3 loop: CASTLPGTDTQYF. In DNA form, the CDR3 reads TGTGCCAGCACCTTACCGGGCACAGATACGCAGTATTTT. The chain joins TRBV6-5 to TRBJ2-3; no clear D. This CDR3 comprises 13 residues. Germline CDR1 reads MNHEY; CDR2 reads SVGAGI. V lost 7 bases and J lost 1, with 9 bases in between.

V and J are TRBV7-2 and TRBJ2-3; either TRBD1 or TRBD2 may fit D (6 bases each). The germline gives CDR1 SGHTA, CDR2 FQGNSA. CDR3 size: 15 residues. V was cut by 3 bases and J by 2 bases, with 12 bases left in between. CDR3 region: CASSFRGALTDTQYF. The DNA of the CDR3 is TGTGCCAGCAGCTTTAGGGGGGCTCTCACAGATACGCAGTATTTT.

This clonotype was counted at least ten times. The chain is built from TRBV29-1 and TRBJ2-1; 7 nucleotides align to TRBD1. V was pared by 6 bases and J by 10 bases, with 9 bases of the junction left unmatched. The CDR3 has 12 residues. CDR1 and CDR2 from the germline V gene are SQVTM and ANQGSEA. The CDR3 sequence: CSVIPQGQEQFF. The DNA for the CDR3 is TGCAGCGTCATCCCACAGGGGCAAGAGCAGTTCTTC.

This rearrangement joins TRBV5-1 to TRBJ2-7, with D uncertain. The CDR3 is made up of 15 amino acids. Germline CDR1 SGHRS, CDR2 YFSETQ. V was cut by 0 bases and J by 3 bases, with 13 bases left in between. DNA for the CDR3: TGCGCCAGCAGCTTGGACAGCCCCGAGTTCTACGAGCAGTACTTC. This encodes CASSLDSPEFYEQYF.

The chain couples TRBV3-1 to TRBJ2-3; 7 nucleotides line up with TRBD2. V shed 3 bases, J shed 8 bases, and the junction held 11 bases outside the gene matches. CDR1 and CDR2 (germline): LGHDT, YNNKEL (reference sequence). The CDR3 is 15 amino acids. The CDR3 spells CASSQGGVPGGTQYF. The CDR3 nucleotides are TGTGCCAGCAGCCAGGGAGGGGTCCCGGGCGGTACGCAGTATTTT.